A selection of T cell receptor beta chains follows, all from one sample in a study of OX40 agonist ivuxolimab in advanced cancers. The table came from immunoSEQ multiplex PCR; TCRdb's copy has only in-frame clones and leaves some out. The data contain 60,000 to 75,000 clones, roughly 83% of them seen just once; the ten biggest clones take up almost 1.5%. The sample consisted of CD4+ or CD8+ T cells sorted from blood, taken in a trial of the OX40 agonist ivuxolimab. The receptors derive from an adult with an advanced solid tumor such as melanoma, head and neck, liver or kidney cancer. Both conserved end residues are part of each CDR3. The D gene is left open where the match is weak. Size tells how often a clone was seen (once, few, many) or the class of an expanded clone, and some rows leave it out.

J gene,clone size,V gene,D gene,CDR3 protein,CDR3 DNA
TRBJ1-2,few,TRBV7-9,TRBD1,CASSLAKPGGLYGYTF,TGTGCCAGCAGCTTAGCGAAGCCAGGGGGCCTCTATGGCTACACCTTC
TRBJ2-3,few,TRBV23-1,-,CASSHSGQPTDTQYF,TGCGCCAGCAGTCATTCGGGACAACCCACAGATACGCAGTATTTT
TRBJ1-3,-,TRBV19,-,CASAIGGRGFGNTIYF,TGTGCCAGTGCCATTGGGGGCAGAGGATTTGGAAACACCATATATTTT
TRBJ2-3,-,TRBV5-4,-,CASSSPRGSETSTDTQYF,TGTGCCAGCAGCTCCCCGAGGGGTAGCGAGACTAGCACAGATACGCAGTATTTT
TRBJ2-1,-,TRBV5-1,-,CASSSTGGRWNEQFF,TGCGCCAGCAGCAGCACGGGGGGCCGGTGGAATGAGCAGTTCTTC
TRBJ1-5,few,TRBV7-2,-,CASSLAGADQPQHF,TGTGCCAGCAGCTTAGCAGGGGCCGATCAGCCCCAGCATTTT
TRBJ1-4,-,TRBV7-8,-,CASSPRLLANEKLFF,TGTGCCAGCAGCCCCAGACTCTTAGCTAATGAAAAACTGTTTTTT
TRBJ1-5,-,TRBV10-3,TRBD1,CAISSGTENQPQHF,TGTGCCATCAGTTCCGGGACAGAGAATCAGCCCCAGCATTTT
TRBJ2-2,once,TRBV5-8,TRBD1,CASSQTGVHTGELFF,TGTGCCAGCAGCCAGACAGGGGTCCACACCGGGGAGCTGTTTTTT
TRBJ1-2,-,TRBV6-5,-,CASRPPTESNYGYTF,TGTGCCAGCAGGCCTCCAACTGAGTCAAACTATGGCTACACCTTC
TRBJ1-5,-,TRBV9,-,CASSVGVGNGNQPQHF,TGTGCCAGCAGCGTAGGAGTGGGGAATGGGAATCAGCCCCAGCATTTT